The 16 T cell receptor beta chains given below trace back to one sample, sequenced in a study of shared clonotypes between healthy human individuals (dated by TCRdb to 2019 to 2021). Libraries were prepared through the immunoSEQ multiplex PCR assay. TCRdb re-hosts the immuneACCESS table, in-frame sequences only. Its copies lack some clones; in the studies checked, an unresolved V gene accounts for under half of them, and the cause for the rest is not known. The sample table records approximately 2.3 million clones; approximately 95% of these occur just once. The ten largest clonotypes hold about 0.41% of the sample. The sample was naive CD4+ T cells from PBMCs. Taken with the paper, the label for cell subset or site translates to: CD45RA+ positively selected. Receptor source: a young man in good health. Some clones in this sample may be carry-over from other donors' samples.

The chain is built from TRBV28 and TRBJ2-2; D not certain. Trimming took off 7 bases at V and 3 bases at J, with 12 bases between the two ends. The germline V gene encodes CDR1 MDHEN and CDR2 SYDVKM. The CDR3 extends over 14 amino acids. CDR3 in DNA: TGTGCCAGCATCTCAGCTCATTACACCGGGGAGCTGTTTTTT. Translated: CASISAHYTGELFF.

The chain is built from TRBV5-6 and TRBJ2-5; D is unclear. The CDR3 has 13 amino acids. Germline V gives CDR1 SGHDT, CDR2 YYEEEE. The ends were cut back, 4 bases at V and 11 bases at J, with 18 bases in the middle. The CDR3 nucleotides read TGTGCCAGCAGCCCAAGTCCATCGTTGGAGCAGTACTTC. Residues: CASSPSPSLEQYF.

The chain uses TRBV18 and TRBJ2-2; D gene uncertain. This CDR3 is built from 14 residues. The ends were cut back, 2 bases at V and 4 bases at J, with 8 bases in the middle. The germline gives CDR1 KGHSH, CDR2 LQKENI. Here the CDR3 reads CASSPLKGTGELFF. CDR3 bases: TGTGCCAGCTCACCATTGAAGGGCACCGGGGAGCTGTTTTTT.

This chain joins TRBV23-1 and TRBJ2-7; D possibly corresponds to TRBD2 (5 bases). TRBV23-1 falls under the ORF class, with uncertain function. The CDR3 extends over 12 amino acids. The V end was cut by 7 bases, the J end by 2 bases, with 9 bases between. Here the CDR3 DNA reads TGCGCCAGCAAAGAGGGCACCTACGAGCAGTACTTC. It yields the protein CASKEGTYEQYF.

V gene TRBV15 combines with J gene TRBJ1-4, with unresolved D. CDR1 LNHNV and CDR2 YYDKDF come from the germline V gene (reference sequence). The CDR3 length is 15 residues. Deletions cut 1 base from V and 5 bases from J, with 11 bases between. CDR3 protein: CATSRVPNGNEKLFF. For the CDR3, the DNA is TGTGCCACCAGCAGAGTACCCAACGGGAATGAAAAACTGTTTTTT.

CDR3 sequence (DNA): TGTGCCAGCAGCTTTGATGACAGGGTTGAAAAACTGTTTTTT. Translated, it gives CASSFDDRVEKLFF. The rearrangement joins TRBV5-5 to TRBJ1-4, with 7 nucleotides matching TRBD1. V was clipped by 2 bases and J by 7 bases; unmatched bases: 5. The CDR3 length is 14 residues. Germline V lookup: CDR1 SGHKS, CDR2 YYEKEE (reference sequence).

The chain links TRBV28 to TRBJ2-3, with D tentatively TRBD1 (6 bases). This CDR3 comprises 20 residues. Per germline, CDR1 MDHEN and CDR2 SYDVKM. Trimming pared 4 bases from V and 4 bases from J, leaving 30 bases between. The CDR3 region is CASSSKPRDIWLVRADTQYF. The CDR3 DNA follows: TGTGCCAGCAGTTCAAAGCCCCGGGACATTTGGCTAGTGCGAGCAGATACGCAGTATTTT.

The chain has TRBV18 and TRBJ1-1; D gene ambiguous. This CDR3 comprises 15 residues. Germline-derived CDR1 and CDR2 are KGHSH and LQKENI. Trimming took 2 bases from V and 2 from J, leaving 12 bases between them. The CDR3 DNA follows: TGTGCCAGCTCACCATTCCCAGCCCCTAACACTGAAGCTTTCTTT. Its translation is CASSPFPAPNTEAFF. The variable domain in full, completed from reference TRBV18 and TRBJ1-1, reads NAGVMQNPRHLVRRRGQEARLRCSPMKGHSHVYWYRQLPEEGLKFMVYLQKENIIDESGMPKERFSAEFPKEGPSILRIQQVVRGDSAAYFCASSPFPAPNTEAFFGQGTRLTVV.

The V gene is TRBV19, the J gene TRBJ1-3; D may be TRBD1 (6 bases). The V end lost 8 bases, the J end lost 0 bases, and 11 bases lay between the germline ends. CDR3 size: 14 residues. Germline CDR1 is LNHDA and CDR2 is SQIVND (reference sequence). The CDR3 DNA reads as TGTGCCAGTGCGGGGGGCAGCTCTGGAAACACCATATATTTT. This encodes CASAGGSSGNTIYF.

The gene calls are TRBV7-2 and TRBJ2-5, with D hard to call. The CDR3 runs to 15 residues. The ends were cut back, 1 base at V and 1 base at J, with 10 bases in the middle. Germline values: CDR1 SGHTA, CDR2 FQGNSA. The CDR3 protein is CASSLVSPGQETQYF. In DNA form, the CDR3 reads TGTGCCAGCAGCTTAGTTTCCCCGGGCCAAGAGACCCAGTACTTC. The full variable domain, its missing parts supplied by reference TRBV7-2 and TRBJ2-5, is GAGVSQSPSNKVTEKGKDVELRCDPISGHTALYWYRQSLGQGLEFLIYFQGNSAPDKSGLPSDRFSAERTGGSVSTLTIQRTQQEDSAVYLCASSLVSPGQETQYFGPGTRLLVL.

This clone was counted once. The chain has TRBV4-1 and TRBJ1-2, with TRBD1 as a possible D gene (5 bases). This CDR3 spans 16 amino acids. The V gene lost 2 bases and the J gene lost 0 bases, with 13 bases spanning the gap. Germline V gene sequence: CDR1 MGHRA, CDR2 YSYEKL. For the CDR3, the DNA is TGCGCCAGCAGCCAAAACGGTGGGGGAGCTAACTATGGCTACACCTTC. Its protein product is CASSQNGGGANYGYTF.

This chain connects TRBV11-2 to TRBJ2-7; a weak D match, TRBD2 (5 bases). Trimming removed 3 bases from V and 0 bases from J, with 18 bases in between. This CDR3 spans 17 amino acids. The V gene's germline CDR1 is SGHAT and CDR2 FQNNGV. CDR3 DNA sequence: TGTGCCAGCAGCTTGAGCACTCACAGACGGGGCTCCTACGAGCAGTACTTC. Amino acids: CASSLSTHRRGSYEQYF. The full variable domain, completed using reference TRBV11-2 and TRBJ2-7, is EAGVAQSPRYKIIEKRQSVAFWCNPISGHATLYWYQQILGQGPKLLIQFQNNGVVDDSQLPKDRFSAERLKGVDSTLKIQPAKLEDSAVYLCASSLSTHRRGSYEQYFGPGTRLTVT.

V usage is TRBV15 and J usage is TRBJ2-7; D is perhaps TRBD1 (6 bases). Germline V lookup: CDR1 LNHNV, CDR2 YYDKDF (reference sequence). The CDR3 consists of 14 residues. V lost 1 base, J lost 5 bases, and 12 bases lay in between. CDR3 DNA sequence: TGTGCCACCAGCAGAGGTGGGACATTCCACGAGCAGTACTTC. Residues: CATSRGGTFHEQYF.

This sequence joins TRBV5-1 and TRBJ1-1; possibly TRBD1 for D (6 bases). The CDR3 is made up of 17 amino acids. V shed 4 bases and J shed 0 bases, with 19 bases lying between them. Looked up from germline, CDR1 is SGHRS and CDR2 is YFSETQ. This CDR3 is CASSRGLRQAMNTEAFF. As DNA, the CDR3 is TGCGCCAGCAGCCGGGGCCTGAGACAGGCGATGAACACTGAAGCTTTCTTT.

This clone has only one observation. Distinct nucleotide sequences in the sample also encode this CDR3. The J gene is TRBJ1-4, the V gene TRBV20-1; the D is unclear. Trimming took 6 bases from V and 5 from J, leaving 7 bases between them. CDR1 is DFQATT and CDR2 is SNEGSKA in the germline V gene (reference sequence). The length of the CDR3 is 11 residues. The CDR3 is CSASPNEKLFF. The CDR3 nucleotides read TGCAGTGCGTCGCCAAATGAAAAACTGTTTTTT.

About this clone: The sample carries other DNA sequences with the same CDR3. The chain links TRBV6-1 to TRBJ2-7; no definite D call. This CDR3 spans 12 amino acids. Between the trimmed V and J ends, which lost 2 bases and 3 bases, there was a span of 5 bases. CDR1 MNHNS and CDR2 SASEGT come from the germline V gene. The CDR3 is CASSEWGYEQYF. CDR3 in DNA: TGTGCCAGCAGTGAATGGGGCTACGAGCAGTACTTC.